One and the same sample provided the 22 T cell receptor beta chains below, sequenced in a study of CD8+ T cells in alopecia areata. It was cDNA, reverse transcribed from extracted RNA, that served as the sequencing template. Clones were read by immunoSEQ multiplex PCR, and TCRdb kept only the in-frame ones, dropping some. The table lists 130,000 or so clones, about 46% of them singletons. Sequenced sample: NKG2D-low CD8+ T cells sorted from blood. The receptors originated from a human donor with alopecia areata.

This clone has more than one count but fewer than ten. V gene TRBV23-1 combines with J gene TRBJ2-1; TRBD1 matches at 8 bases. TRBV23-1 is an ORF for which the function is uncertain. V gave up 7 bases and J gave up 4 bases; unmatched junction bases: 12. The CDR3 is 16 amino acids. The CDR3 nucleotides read TGCGCCAGCACCCTGACAGGGGAGCGGATTTACAATGAGCAGTTCTTC. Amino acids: CASTLTGERIYNEQFF.

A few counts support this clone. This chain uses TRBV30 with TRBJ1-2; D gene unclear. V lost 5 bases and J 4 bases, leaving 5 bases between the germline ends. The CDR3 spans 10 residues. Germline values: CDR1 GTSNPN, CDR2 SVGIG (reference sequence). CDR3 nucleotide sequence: TGTGCCTGGGACTCCTATGGCTACACCTTC. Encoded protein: CAWDSYGYTF. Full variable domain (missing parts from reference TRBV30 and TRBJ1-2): SQTIHQWPATLVQPVGSPLSLECTVEGTSNPNLYWYRQAAGRGLQLLFYSVGIGQISSEVPQNLSASRPQDRQFILSSKKLLLSDSGFYLCAWDSYGYTFGSGTRLTVV.

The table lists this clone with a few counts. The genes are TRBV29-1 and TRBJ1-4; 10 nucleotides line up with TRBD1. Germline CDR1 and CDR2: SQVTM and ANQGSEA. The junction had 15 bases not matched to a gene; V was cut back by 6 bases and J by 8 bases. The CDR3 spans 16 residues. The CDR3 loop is CSVNRDRGEVEEKLFF. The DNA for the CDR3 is TGCAGCGTGAACCGGGACAGGGGAGAGGTTGAGGAAAAACTGTTTTTT.

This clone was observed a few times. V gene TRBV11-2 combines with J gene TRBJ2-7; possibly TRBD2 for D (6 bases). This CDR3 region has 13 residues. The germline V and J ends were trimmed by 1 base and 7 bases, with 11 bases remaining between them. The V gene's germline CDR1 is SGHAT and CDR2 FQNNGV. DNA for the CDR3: TGTGCCAGCAGCTTAGGCCACGGGGGTGAGCAGTACTTC. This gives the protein CASSLGHGGEQYF. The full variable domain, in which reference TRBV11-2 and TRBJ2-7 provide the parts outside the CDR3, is EAGVAQSPRYKIIEKRQSVAFWCNPISGHATLYWYQQILGQGPKLLIQFQNNGVVDDSQLPKDRFSAERLKGVDSTLKIQPAKLEDSAVYLCASSLGHGGEQYFGPGTRLTVT.

The DNA of the CDR3 is TGCAGCGGGGGAGGGACAGAAGCTGGCGAGCAGTACTTC. Translated: CSGGGTEAGEQYF. This chain links TRBV29-1 with TRBJ2-7, with D perhaps assigned TRBD1 or TRBD2 (7 bases each). Germline values: CDR1 SQVTM, CDR2 ANQGSEA. The CDR3 sequence is 13 residues long. Trimming took off 7 bases at V and 6 bases at J, with 19 bases between the two ends.

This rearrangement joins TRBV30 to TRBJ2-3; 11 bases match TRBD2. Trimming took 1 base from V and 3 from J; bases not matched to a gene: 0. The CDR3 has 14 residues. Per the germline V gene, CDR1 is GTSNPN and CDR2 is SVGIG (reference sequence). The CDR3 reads CAWSGLAGTDTQYF. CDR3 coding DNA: TGTGCCTGGAGTGGACTAGCGGGAACAGATACGCAGTATTTT.

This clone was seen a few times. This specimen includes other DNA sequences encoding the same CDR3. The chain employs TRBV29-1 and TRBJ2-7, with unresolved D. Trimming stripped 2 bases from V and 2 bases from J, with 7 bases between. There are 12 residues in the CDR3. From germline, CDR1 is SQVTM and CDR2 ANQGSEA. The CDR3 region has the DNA TGCAGCGTTGAACTGGCCCCCTACGAGCAGTACTTC. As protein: CSVELAPYEQYF.

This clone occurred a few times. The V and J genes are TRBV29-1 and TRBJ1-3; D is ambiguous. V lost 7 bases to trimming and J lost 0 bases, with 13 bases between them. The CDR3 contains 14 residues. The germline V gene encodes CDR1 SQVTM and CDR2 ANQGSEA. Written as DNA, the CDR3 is TGCAGCGGGCCGTCGGCGAACTCTGGAAACACCATATATTTT. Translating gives CSGPSANSGNTIYF.

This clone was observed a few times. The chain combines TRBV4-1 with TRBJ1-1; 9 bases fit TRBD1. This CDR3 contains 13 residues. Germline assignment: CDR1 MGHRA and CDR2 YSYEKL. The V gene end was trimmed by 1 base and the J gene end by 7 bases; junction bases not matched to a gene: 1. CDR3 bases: TGCGCCAGCAGCCAAGGGACAGGGGATGAAGCTTTCTTT. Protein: CASSQGTGDEAFF.

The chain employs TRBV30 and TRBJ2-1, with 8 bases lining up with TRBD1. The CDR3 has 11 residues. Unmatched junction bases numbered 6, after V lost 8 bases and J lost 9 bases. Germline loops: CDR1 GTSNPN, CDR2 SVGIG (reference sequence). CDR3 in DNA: TGTGCCCAGACAGGGGTTGGTGAGCAGTTCTTC. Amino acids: CAQTGVGEQFF.

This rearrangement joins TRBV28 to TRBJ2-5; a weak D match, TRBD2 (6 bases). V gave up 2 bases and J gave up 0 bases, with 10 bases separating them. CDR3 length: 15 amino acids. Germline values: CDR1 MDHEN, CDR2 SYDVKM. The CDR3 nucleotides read TGTGCCAGCAGTTTAATCGGGAGAAACCAAGAGACCCAGTACTTC. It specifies CASSLIGRNQETQYF.

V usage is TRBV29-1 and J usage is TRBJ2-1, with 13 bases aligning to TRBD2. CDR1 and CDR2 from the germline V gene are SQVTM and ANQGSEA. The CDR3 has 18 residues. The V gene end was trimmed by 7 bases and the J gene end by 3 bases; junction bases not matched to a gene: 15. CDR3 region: CSALGLAGPQENYNEQFF. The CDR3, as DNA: TGCAGCGCCCTGGGACTAGCGGGACCTCAAGAGAACTACAATGAGCAGTTCTTC.

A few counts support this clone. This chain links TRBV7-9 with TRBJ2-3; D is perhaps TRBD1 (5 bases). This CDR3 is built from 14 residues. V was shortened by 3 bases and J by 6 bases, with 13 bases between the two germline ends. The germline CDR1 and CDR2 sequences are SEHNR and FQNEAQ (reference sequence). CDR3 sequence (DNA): TGTGCCAGCAGCTTCCCCACTGCAGGGGATACGCAGTATTTT. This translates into CASSFPTAGDTQYF.

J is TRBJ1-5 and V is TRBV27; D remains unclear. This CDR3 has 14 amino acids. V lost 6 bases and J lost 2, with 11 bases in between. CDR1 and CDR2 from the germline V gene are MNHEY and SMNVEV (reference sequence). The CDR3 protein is CASRDGVGNQPQHF. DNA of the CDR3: TGTGCCAGCAGAGACGGGGTAGGCAATCAGCCCCAGCATTTT.

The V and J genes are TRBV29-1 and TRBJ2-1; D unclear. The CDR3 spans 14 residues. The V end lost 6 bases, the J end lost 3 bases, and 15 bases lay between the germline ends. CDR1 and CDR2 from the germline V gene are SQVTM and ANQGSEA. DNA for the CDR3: TGCAGCGTCCCAACCCGACAAAGCTACAATGAGCAGTTCTTC. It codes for CSVPTRQSYNEQFF.

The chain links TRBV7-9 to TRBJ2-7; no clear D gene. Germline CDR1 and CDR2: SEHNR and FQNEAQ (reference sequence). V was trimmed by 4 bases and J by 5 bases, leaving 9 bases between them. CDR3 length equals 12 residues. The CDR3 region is CASSSGPDEQYF. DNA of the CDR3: TGTGCCAGCAGCTCCGGGCCGGACGAGCAGTACTTC.

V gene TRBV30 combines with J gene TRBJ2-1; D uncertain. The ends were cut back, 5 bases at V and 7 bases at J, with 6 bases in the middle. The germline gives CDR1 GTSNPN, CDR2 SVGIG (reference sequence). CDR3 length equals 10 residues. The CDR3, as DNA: TGTGCCTGGGGCGATAATGAGCAGTTCTTC. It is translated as CAWGDNEQFF.

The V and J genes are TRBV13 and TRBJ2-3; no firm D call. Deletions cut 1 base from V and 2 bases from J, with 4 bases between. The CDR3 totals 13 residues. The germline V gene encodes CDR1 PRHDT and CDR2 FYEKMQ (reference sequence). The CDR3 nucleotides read TGTGCCAGCAGCTTAGAGTCCACAGATACGCAGTATTTT. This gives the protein CASSLESTDTQYF.

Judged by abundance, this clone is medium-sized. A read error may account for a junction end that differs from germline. The CDR3 DNA sequence: TGCGCCAGCAGACAAGGTGCGGGGGGCGGGAGCACAGATACGCAGTATTTT. Its protein product is CASRQGAGGGSTDTQYF. The chain recombines TRBV4-1 with TRBJ2-3, with TRBD2 matching 8 bases. The CDR3 length is 17 residues. Looked up from germline, CDR1 is MGHRA and CDR2 is YSYEKL.

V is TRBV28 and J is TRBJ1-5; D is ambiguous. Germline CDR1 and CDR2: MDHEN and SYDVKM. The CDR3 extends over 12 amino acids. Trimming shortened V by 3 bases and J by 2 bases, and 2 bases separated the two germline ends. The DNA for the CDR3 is TGTGCCAGCAGTTTGGGCAATCAGCCCCAGCATTTT. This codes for CASSLGNQPQHF.

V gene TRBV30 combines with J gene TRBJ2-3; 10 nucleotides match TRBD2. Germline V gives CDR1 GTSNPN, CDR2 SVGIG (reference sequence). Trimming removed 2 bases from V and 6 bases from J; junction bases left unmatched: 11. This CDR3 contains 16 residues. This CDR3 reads CAWSSASGGRDDTQYF. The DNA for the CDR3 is TGTGCCTGGAGTAGCGCTAGCGGGGGAAGGGACGATACGCAGTATTTT.

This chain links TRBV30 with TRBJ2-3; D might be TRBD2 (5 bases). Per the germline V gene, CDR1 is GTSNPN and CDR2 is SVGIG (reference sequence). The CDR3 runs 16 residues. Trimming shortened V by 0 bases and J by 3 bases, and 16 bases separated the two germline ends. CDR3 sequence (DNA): TGTGCCTGGAGTGTACTGGCGGGCTCCGGGACAGATACGCAGTATTTT. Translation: CAWSVLAGSGTDTQYF.